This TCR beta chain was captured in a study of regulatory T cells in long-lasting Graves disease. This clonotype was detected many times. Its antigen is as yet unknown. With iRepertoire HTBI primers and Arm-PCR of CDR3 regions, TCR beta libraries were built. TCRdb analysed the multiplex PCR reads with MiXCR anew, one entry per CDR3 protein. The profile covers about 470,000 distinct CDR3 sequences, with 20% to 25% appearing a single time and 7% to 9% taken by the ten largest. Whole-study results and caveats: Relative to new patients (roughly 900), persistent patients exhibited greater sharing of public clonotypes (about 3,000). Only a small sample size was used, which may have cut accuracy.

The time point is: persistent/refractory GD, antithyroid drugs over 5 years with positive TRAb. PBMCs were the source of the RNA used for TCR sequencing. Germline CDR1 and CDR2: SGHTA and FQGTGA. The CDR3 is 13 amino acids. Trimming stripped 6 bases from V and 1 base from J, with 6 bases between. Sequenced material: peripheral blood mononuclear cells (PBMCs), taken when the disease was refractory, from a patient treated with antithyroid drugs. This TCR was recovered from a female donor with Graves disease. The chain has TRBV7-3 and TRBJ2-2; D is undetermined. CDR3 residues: CASRHLNTGELFF. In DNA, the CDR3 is TGTGCCAGCAGGCATTTGAACACCGGGGAGCTGTTTTTT.